A selection of T cell receptor beta chains follows, all from one sample in a study of CD8 T cells in Susac syndrome. TCRdb passed the immunoSEQ multiplex PCR reads through MiXCR, listing each CDR3 protein once. The table has about 150,000 distinct CDR3 sequences, around 96% seen once; the top ten hold roughly 0.16%. Source material: CD4+ T cells from PBMCs. The receptors shown here come from a human donor with Susac syndrome. CDR3s include the opening cysteine and the closing phenylalanine or tryptophan. A D gene is named only where the DNA matches it firmly. Rows may omit the clone size; those that give it use once, few, many or a size class.

J gene	V gene	D gene	clone size	CDR3 protein	CDR3 DNA
TRBJ1-2	TRBV5-1	NA	NA	CASSLEPARALKMSYGYTF	TGCGCCAGCAGCTTGGAACCCGCCAGGGCTCTCAAGATGAGCTATGGCTACACCTTC
TRBJ1-2	TRBV7-2	NA	NA	CASSLVATEIIRGYTF	TGTGCCAGCAGCTTAGTGGCGACAGAAATCATCCGTGGCTACACCTTC
TRBJ2-1	TRBV18	NA	NA	CASSPQGQNILNEQFF	TGTGCCAGCTCACCGCAGGGACAAAATATCCTCAATGAGCAGTTCTTC
TRBJ1-5	TRBV9	NA	NA	CASSVGGAFQPQHF	TGTGCCAGCAGCGTAGGGGGGGCGTTTCAGCCCCAGCATTTT
TRBJ1-5	TRBV12-3/TRBV12-4	NA	NA	CASSFDKINQPQHF	TGTGCCAGCAGTTTTGACAAGATAAATCAGCCCCAGCATTTT
TRBJ1-2	TRBV3-1	NA	NA	CASSHPTTANYGYTF	TGTGCCAGCAGCCACCCGACAACTGCTAACTATGGCTACACCTTC
TRBJ2-7	TRBV29-1	NA	NA	CSVRDPFSYEQYF	TGCAGCGTCCGGGACCCGTTCTCCTACGAGCAGTACTTC
TRBJ2-5	TRBV11-2	TRBD1	NA	CASSFRGLTETQYF	TGTGCCAGCAGCTTTAGGGGGCTGACAGAGACCCAGTACTTC
TRBJ2-7	TRBV13	TRBD1	once	CASSSGTGAPYEQYF	TGTGCCAGCAGCTCAGGGACAGGGGCCCCCTACGAGCAGTACTTC
TRBJ1-2	TRBV5-4	NA	NA	CASSLAGTNNGYTF	TGTGCCAGCAGCTTGGCAGGGACAAATAATGGCTACACCTTC
TRBJ1-1	TRBV15	TRBD1	NA	CATSRDRIGQGEAFF	TGTGCCACCAGCAGAGATCGGATAGGACAGGGTGAAGCTTTCTTT
TRBJ2-7	TRBV20-1	TRBD2	NA	CSAIRGDYEQYF	TGCAGTGCTATCCGGGGGGACTACGAGCAGTACTTC
TRBJ2-5	TRBV20-1	TRBD2	NA	CSATGLAGGPAGAQYF	TGCAGTGCGACGGGACTAGCGGGGGGGCCAGCAGGGGCCCAGTACTTC
TRBJ2-1	TRBV5-4	TRBD2	NA	CASSRHNLAGGYNEQFF	TGTGCCAGCAGCCGCCATAACCTAGCGGGGGGCTACAATGAGCAGTTCTTC
TRBJ2-2	TRBV19	NA	NA	CASSPRANTGELFF	TGTGCCAGTAGCCCCAGGGCGAACACCGGGGAGCTGTTTTTT
TRBJ1-5	TRBV7-2	NA	once	CASSLKPYQPQHF	TGTGCCAGCAGCTTAAAGCCGTATCAGCCCCAGCATTTT
TRBJ2-3	TRBV29-1	NA	NA	CSVGVGTTDTQYF	TGCAGCGTTGGGGTAGGGACCACAGATACGCAGTATTTT
TRBJ2-3	TRBV20-1	NA	NA	CSARDLGSGGTDTQYF	TGCAGTGCTAGAGACCTGGGGTCCGGCGGAACAGATACGCAGTATTTT
TRBJ2-1	TRBV29-1	NA	NA	CSVEGRDTPSYNEQFF	TGCAGCGTTGAAGGACGGGACACCCCATCGTACAATGAGCAGTTCTTC
TRBJ1-5	TRBV29-1	NA	NA	CSVSQGRDQPQHF	TGCAGCGTGTCCCAAGGCAGGGATCAGCCCCAGCATTTT
TRBJ1-3	TRBV12-3/TRBV12-4	NA	NA	CASSLGRNTIYF	TGTGCCAGCAGTTTGGGTCGAAACACCATATATTTT
TRBJ2-2	TRBV7-6	TRBD2	NA	CASSLARGVNTGELFF	TGTGCCAGCAGCTTAGCGCGGGGGGTAAACACCGGGGAGCTGTTTTTT
TRBJ2-5	TRBV20-1	NA	NA	CSAREGWGTAQETQYF	TGCAGTGCTAGAGAGGGGTGGGGTACGGCCCAAGAGACCCAGTACTTC
TRBJ2-1	TRBV12-3/TRBV12-4	NA	NA	CASSRIGLWQFF	TGTGCCAGCAGTCGAATAGGCCTTTGGCAGTTCTTC
TRBJ2-1	TRBV18	NA	NA	CASSPGETYNEQFF	TGTGCCAGCTCACCTGGGGAGACCTACAATGAGCAGTTCTTC
TRBJ1-2	TRBV12-3/TRBV12-4	NA	NA	CASSQVGDGYTF	TGTGCCAGCAGCCAGGTGGGGGATGGCTACACCTTC
TRBJ2-7	TRBV5-1	TRBD2	NA	CASSRSTSGGDEQYF	TGCGCCAGCAGCCGTTCGACTAGCGGGGGCGACGAGCAGTACTTC
TRBJ1-5	TRBV12-3/TRBV12-4	NA	NA	CASSFQTGLGNQPQHF	TGTGCCAGCAGTTTCCAAACAGGGCTCGGCAATCAGCCCCAGCATTTT
TRBJ2-7	TRBV12-3/TRBV12-4	NA	NA	CASSLRGDPSYEQYF	TGTGCCAGCAGTTTGCGCGGGGACCCCTCCTACGAGCAGTACTTC
TRBJ2-4	TRBV20-1	NA	NA	CSARAGRDIQYF	TGCAGTGCTAGGGCGGGCAGGGACATTCAGTACTTC
TRBJ2-3	TRBV7-2	TRBD2	NA	CASSLIAGGRGDTQYF	TGTGCCAGCAGCCTCATCGCGGGGGGGCGTGGAGATACGCAGTATTTT
TRBJ2-2	TRBV7-9	TRBD2	NA	CASILTGTSFGELFF	TGTGCCAGCATCCTTACCGGGACTAGCTTCGGGGAGCTGTTTTTT
TRBJ2-7	TRBV29-1	NA	once	CSVGGGSSTYEQYF	TGCAGCGTTGGAGGGGGGAGCAGCACCTACGAGCAGTACTTC
TRBJ1-5	TRBV3-1	NA	NA	CASSQQNQPQHF	TGTGCCAGCAGCCAACAGAATCAGCCCCAGCATTTT
TRBJ1-2	TRBV5-6	NA	NA	CASSQPVPGPNGYTF	TGTGCCAGCAGCCAACCTGTCCCGGGACCTAATGGCTACACCTTC
TRBJ1-1	TRBV23-1	NA	NA	CASSQFLRKAEAFF	TGCGCCAGCAGTCAATTCCTTCGAAAGGCTGAAGCTTTCTTT
TRBJ1-2	TRBV20-1	NA	NA	CSASGQGYGYTF	TGCAGTGCTAGTGGTCAGGGCTATGGCTACACCTTC
TRBJ2-4	TRBV20-1	NA	NA	CSARTTEAKNIQYF	TGCAGTGCTAGAACAACAGAAGCCAAAAACATTCAGTACTTC
TRBJ2-7	TRBV7-9	TRBD1	once	CASSEDRGLDEQYF	TGTGCCAGCAGTGAAGACAGGGGGCTCGACGAGCAGTACTTC
TRBJ2-1	TRBV21-1	NA	NA	CASSKSGEEYNEQFF	TGTGCCAGCAGCAAATCAGGGGAGGAATACAATGAGCAGTTCTTC
TRBJ2-7	TRBV27	NA	NA	CASSFDGSYEQYF	TGTGCCAGCAGTTTTGACGGGTCCTACGAGCAGTACTTC
TRBJ1-5	TRBV23-1	NA	NA	CASRLRDTIQPQHF	TGCGCCAGCAGACTCCGGGACACCATCCAGCCCCAGCATTTT